A single sample is the source of the 29 T cell receptor beta chains below, sequenced in a study of cytotoxic CD8 clonotypes in ibrutinib-treated CLL. Libraries were prepared by immunoSEQ multiplex PCR; TCRdb keeps only in-frame clonotypes and omits some of them. The table has around 150,000 clones, about 80% seen once. Sequences were derived from PBMCs, sampled after 12 months of ibrutinib treatment. Receptors were obtained from a human donor with chronic lymphocytic leukemia.

CDR3 amino acids: CASSPPGTSGTYSYNEQFF. Here the CDR3 DNA reads TGTGCCAGCTCACCACCAGGGACTAGCGGCACTTACTCCTACAATGAGCAGTTCTTC. The chain is built from TRBV18 and TRBJ2-1; 11 positions agree with TRBD2. Germline trimming cut 0 bases from V and 0 bases from J; bases unmatched to any gene: 7. The germline V gene has CDR1 KGHSH and CDR2 LQKENI. The CDR3 spans 19 residues.

This clone was counted between two and nine times. The CDR3 loop reads CASSPSGSGANVLTF. Written as DNA, the CDR3 is TGTGCCAGCAGTCCCTCTGGATCTGGGGCCAACGTCCTGACTTTC. The gene calls are TRBV28 and TRBJ2-6; D unresolved. V lost 5 bases, J lost 1 base, and 9 bases lay in between. The CDR3 covers 15 residues. The germline V gene encodes CDR1 MDHEN and CDR2 SYDVKM. Full variable domain (missing parts from reference TRBV28 and TRBJ2-6): DVKVTQSSRYLVKRTGEKVFLECVQDMDHENMFWYRQDPGLGLRLIYFSYDVKMKEKGDIPEGYSVSREKKERFSLILESASTNQTSMYLCASSPSGSGANVLTFGAGSRLTVL.

This clone was detected once. The chain is built from TRBV28 and TRBJ2-7; TRBD1 matches at 9 bases. Germline V gene data show CDR1 as MDHEN and CDR2 as SYDVKM. Unmatched junction bases numbered 12, after V lost 3 bases and J lost 9 bases. This CDR3 region has 15 residues. The CDR3 is CASSFGGQGIRGQYF. In DNA form, the CDR3 reads TGTGCCAGCAGTTTCGGGGGACAGGGAATTCGGGGGCAGTACTTC.

V is TRBV5-6 and J is TRBJ2-1; 10 bases are a match to TRBD2. Germline assignment: CDR1 SGHDT and CDR2 YYEEEE. V gave up 4 bases and J gave up 6 bases; unmatched junction bases: 7. The CDR3 is 15 residues long. CDR3 protein: CASSPSGRPFNEQFF. CDR3 DNA sequence: TGTGCCAGCAGCCCTAGCGGGAGACCCTTCAATGAGCAGTTCTTC.

The chain recombines TRBV5-6 with TRBJ1-1; D remains ambiguous. V dropped 1 base and J dropped 1 base, with 5 bases sitting between them. The CDR3 sequence is 13 residues long. Germline loops: CDR1 SGHDT, CDR2 YYEEEE. The chain's CDR3 is CASSLMRNTEAFF. As DNA, the CDR3 is TGTGCCAGCAGCTTGATGAGGAACACTGAAGCTTTCTTT.

The chain carries TRBV7-2 and TRBJ1-3; 7 bases agree with TRBD1. After removal of 6 bases from V and 4 bases from J, the junction contained 9 bases not matched to a gene. The CDR3 covers 15 residues. Germline V lookup: CDR1 SGHTA, CDR2 FQGNSA. The CDR3 region is CASSFTGTAGNTIYF. The CDR3 nucleotides are TGTGCCAGCAGTTTTACCGGGACAGCAGGAAACACCATATATTTT.

In its sample, this clone was seen a few times. The CDR3 DNA sequence: TGTGCCAGCAGTTCGGGACAGAGGTCCTACGAGCAGTACTTC. Protein sequence: CASSSGQRSYEQYF. V usage is TRBV6-5 and J usage is TRBJ2-7; 7 nucleotides line up with TRBD1. Germline V gives CDR1 MNHEY, CDR2 SVGAGI. This CDR3 region has 14 residues. The V gene end was trimmed by 4 bases and the J gene end by 1 base; junction bases not matched to a gene: 4.

The chain uses TRBV10-3 and TRBJ1-1; D call uncertain. V was pared by 7 bases and J by 2 bases, with 8 bases between. The CDR3 runs to 12 residues. The germline V gene has CDR1 ENHRY and CDR2 SYGVKD. CDR3 sequence (DNA): TGTGCCATCACGGGCGGTAACACTGAAGCTTTCTTT. This codes for CAITGGNTEAFF.

This chain connects TRBV5-4 to TRBJ2-5; TRBD2 aligns across 9 bases. The J segment lost 5 bases and the V segment lost 4 bases, leaving 12 bases of the junction unmatched. Germline values: CDR1 SGHNT, CDR2 YYREEE (reference sequence). The CDR3 totals 16 residues. The CDR3 region is CASSAGGRGGRETQYF. The CDR3 DNA is TGTGCCAGCAGCGCCGGTGGGCGGGGGGGCCGGGAGACCCAGTACTTC.

J is TRBJ1-4 and V is TRBV27; D possibly corresponds to TRBD1 (5 bases). This CDR3 spans 13 amino acids. The V end was cut by 5 bases, the J end by 12 bases, with 16 bases between. CDR1 MNHEY and CDR2 SMNVEV come from the germline V gene (reference sequence). The CDR3 loop reads CASSPRDPRELFF. In DNA form, the CDR3 reads TGTGCCAGCAGTCCTCGGGACCCTAGGGAACTGTTTTTT.

The chain uses TRBV28 and TRBJ2-1; TRBD2 matches 8 bases. Germline assignment: CDR1 MDHEN and CDR2 SYDVKM. The CDR3 contains 16 residues. After removal of 6 bases from V and 4 bases from J, the junction contained 11 bases not matched to a gene. DNA for the CDR3: TGTGCCAGCAGACGCGTAGCGGGAATCTCTTACAATGAGCAGTTCTTC. This sequence encodes CASRRVAGISYNEQFF.

The CDR3 spells CASSVDGGNYQPQHF. In nucleotides, the CDR3 is TGTGCCAGCAGCGTAGATGGGGGAAACTATCAGCCCCAGCATTTT. The chain is built from TRBV9 and TRBJ1-5; a weak D match, TRBD1 (5 bases). The CDR3 sequence is 15 residues long. Germline V CDR1 and CDR2: SGDLS, YYNGEE. V lost 0 bases, J lost 5 bases, and 12 bases lay in between. The full variable domain, completed using reference TRBV9 and TRBJ1-5, is DSGVTQTPKHLITATGQRVTLRCSPRSGDLSVYWYQQSLDQGLQFLIQYYNGEERAKGNILERFSAQQFPDLHSELNLSSLELGDSALYFCASSVDGGNYQPQHFGDGTRLSIL.

The chain employs TRBV5-4 and TRBJ1-1; possible D gene TRBD1, 6 bases. CDR1 SGHNT and CDR2 YYREEE come from the germline V gene (reference sequence). This CDR3 is built from 17 residues. Trimming took 4 bases from V and 4 from J, leaving 23 bases between them. The chain's CDR3 is CASSLFGGRFPGTEAFF. CDR3 DNA sequence: TGTGCCAGCAGCCTCTTCGGGGGGCGCTTTCCGGGCACTGAAGCTTTCTTT.

This chain joins TRBV2 and TRBJ1-3, with D unresolved. Trimming removed 4 bases from V and 4 bases from J, with 5 bases in between. Germline V lookup: CDR1 SNHLY, CDR2 FYNNEI. The CDR3 extends over 12 amino acids. The CDR3 reads CASSVWGNTIYF. CDR3 coding DNA: TGTGCCAGCAGTGTATGGGGAAACACCATATATTTT. Looking up the rest from reference TRBV2 and TRBJ1-3 gives the full variable domain: EPEVTQTPSHQVTQMGQEVILRCVPISNHLYFYWYRQILGQKVEFLVSFYNNEISEKSEIFDDQFSVERPDGSNFTLKIRSTKLEDSAMYFCASSVWGNTIYFGEGSWLTVV.

V and J are TRBV4-1 and TRBJ2-5; D is uncertain. V lost 0 bases, J lost 5 bases, and 22 bases lay in between. The CDR3 spans 18 residues. Germline CDR1 MGHRA, CDR2 YSYEKL. The CDR3 DNA reads TGCGCCAGCAGCCAAGATTCGGCGGCTTTGGGGATGGGGGAGACCCAGTACTTC. It is translated as CASSQDSAALGMGETQYF.

The chain links TRBV10-3 to TRBJ2-1, with a tentative D call TRBD2 (6 bases). V shed 4 bases and J shed 9 bases, with 13 bases lying between them. Germline-derived CDR1 and CDR2 are ENHRY and SYGVKD. CDR3 size: 13 residues. CDR3 amino acids: CAISGASAAEQFF. DNA of the CDR3: TGTGCCATCAGTGGAGCTAGCGCCGCTGAGCAGTTCTTC.

V gene TRBV11-2 combines with J gene TRBJ1-1; a possible D gene is TRBD1 (6 bases). V was trimmed by 5 bases and J by 0 bases, leaving 16 bases between them. The CDR3 has 16 residues. The germline V gene encodes CDR1 SGHAT and CDR2 FQNNGV. CDR3 nucleotide sequence: TGTGCCAGCAGCAGAGGGCAGGGGAAGGTGAACACTGAAGCTTTCTTT. Amino acid sequence: CASSRGQGKVNTEAFF.

In nucleotides, the CDR3 is TGTGCCAGCAGCTCCTCAGGCGCGGGGGGAGCAGATACGCAGTATTTT. Translated: CASSSSGAGGADTQYF. The chain has TRBV7-3 and TRBJ2-3; TRBD2 matches at 8 bases. The CDR3 runs 16 residues. Germline CDR1 reads SGHTA; CDR2 reads FQGTGA. After removal of 4 bases from V and 4 bases from J, the junction contained 10 bases not matched to a gene.

The rearrangement links TRBV4-3 to TRBJ1-5; D gene uncertain. The V end was cut by 1 base, the J end by 2 bases, with 9 bases between. CDR1 is LGHNA and CDR2 is YSLEER in the germline V gene. This CDR3 is 15 amino acids long. For the CDR3, the DNA is TGCGCCAGCAGCCAAGTCTTCGGGGGCAATCAGCCCCAGCATTTT. It is translated as CASSQVFGGNQPQHF.

V is TRBV28 and J is TRBJ1-1; possible D gene TRBD1, 6 bases. The CDR3 length is 12 residues. Germline lookup yields CDR1 MDHEN and CDR2 SYDVKM. V shed 11 bases and J shed 1 base, with 11 bases lying between them. The CDR3 DNA is TGTGCCGGTGGCAGGGGGAACACTGAAGCTTTCTTT. It encodes CAGGRGNTEAFF.

The chain links TRBV2 to TRBJ2-3, with 13 bases identical to TRBD2. This CDR3 is built from 17 residues. Germline loops: CDR1 SNHLY, CDR2 FYNNEI. Trimming removed 8 bases from V and 2 bases from J; junction bases left unmatched: 10. The CDR3, as DNA: TGTGCCAGCCGCGCCCGGGGACTAGCGGGGTCCACAGATACGCAGTATTTT. Translated: CASRARGLAGSTDTQYF.

The rearrangement links TRBV7-6 to TRBJ2-2; the match to TRBD2 covers 10 bases. V dropped 5 bases and J dropped 4; count of bases not matched to a gene: 4. CDR1 is SGHVS and CDR2 is FNYEAQ in the germline V gene. CDR3 size: 15 residues. The CDR3 region is CASSTPSGGTGELFF. The DNA of the CDR3 is TGTGCCAGCAGCACCCCTAGCGGGGGCACCGGGGAGCTGTTTTTT.

The V call is TRBV5-4, the J call TRBJ2-7, with D tentatively TRBD2 (5 bases). V was shortened by 1 base and J by 3 bases, with 14 bases between the two germline ends. CDR3 length equals 15 residues. Looked up from germline, CDR1 is SGHNT and CDR2 is YYREEE (reference sequence). CDR3 coding DNA: TGTGCCAGCAGCTTGAGGCGGGCCTCAAGCTACGAGCAGTACTTC. This gives the protein CASSLRRASSYEQYF.

This clone was seen more than once but under ten times. The chain links TRBV4-2 to TRBJ1-2, with 8 bases lining up with TRBD1. CDR3 size: 18 residues. V dropped 1 base and J dropped 0; count of bases not matched to a gene: 10. CDR1 is LGHNA, CDR2 YNFKEQ, per germline. The CDR3 nucleotides read TGTGCCAGCAGCCAAGGCTTTATTAGGACAGGGACTAACTATGGCTACACCTTC. Amino acid sequence: CASSQGFIRTGTNYGYTF.

This rearrangement joins TRBV11-2 to TRBJ2-2; 9 bases are a match to TRBD2. Germline V lookup: CDR1 SGHAT, CDR2 FQNNGV. This CDR3 comprises 15 residues. Losses at the gene ends were 3 bases for V and 4 bases for J; bases not matched to a gene: 3. This chain's CDR3 is CASSLAGGFTGELFF. The DNA for the CDR3 is TGTGCCAGCAGCTTGGCGGGGGGGTTCACCGGGGAGCTGTTTTTT. Based on the CDR3 plus reference TRBV11-2 and TRBJ2-2, the full variable domain is EAGVAQSPRYKIIEKRQSVAFWCNPISGHATLYWYQQILGQGPKLLIQFQNNGVVDDSQLPKDRFSAERLKGVDSTLKIQPAKLEDSAVYLCASSLAGGFTGELFFGEGSRLTVL.

In DNA, the CDR3 is TGTGCCTGGAGTTTCCGGGACAGGGGGACTGAAGCTTTCTTT. This encodes CAWSFRDRGTEAFF. The chain carries TRBV30 and TRBJ1-1, with TRBD1 identical over 11 bases. Losses at the gene ends were 2 bases for V and 5 bases for J; bases not matched to a gene: 4. CDR3 length: 14 residues. The V gene's germline CDR1 is GTSNPN and CDR2 SVGIG (reference sequence).

The chain joins TRBV28 to TRBJ1-5; D is ambiguous. CDR1 MDHEN and CDR2 SYDVKM come from the germline V gene. The CDR3 extends over 15 amino acids. The V end was cut by 8 bases, the J end by 6 bases, with 20 bases between. This CDR3 is CASQSLGYSGQPQHF. As DNA, the CDR3 is TGTGCCAGCCAGAGTCTAGGGTACAGTGGTCAGCCCCAGCATTTT.

The chain has TRBV4-3 and TRBJ2-3; 9 bases fit TRBD1. Germline V lookup: CDR1 LGHNA, CDR2 YSLEER. V shed 4 bases, J shed 3 bases, and the junction held 5 bases outside the gene matches. This CDR3 is 15 amino acids long. CDR3 nucleotides: TGCGCCAGCAGCCCCACAGGGGGCATAACAGATACGCAGTATTTT. Protein: CASSPTGGITDTQYF.

The chain couples TRBV28 to TRBJ1-1, with 7 positions matching TRBD1. Germline V gene data show CDR1 as MDHEN and CDR2 as SYDVKM. J gave up 1 base and V 6 bases, and 2 bases lay outside the gene matches. This CDR3 spans 13 amino acids. The CDR3 nucleotides are TGTGCCAGCAGGCGGACAGGGAACACTGAAGCTTTCTTT. Its translation is CASRRTGNTEAFF.